A selection of T cell receptor beta chains follows, all from one sample in a study of T cells in Graves' hyperthyroidism and ophthalmopathy. MiXCR, applied by TCRdb to the multiplex PCR reads, yields one record per CDR3 protein. This sample carries 280,000 or so distinct CDR3 sequences, approximately 14% of them seen once, and the ten largest clones take 30% to 35%. Sequencing was carried out using blood. These receptors were taken from a woman in her 50s with Graves' hyperthyroidism that later progressed to Graves' ophthalmopathy. Each CDR3 is given with its conserved first and last residue. A D gene is named only where the DNA matches it firmly. Only some rows state a clone size, as once, few, many or a class for expanded clones.

V	J	size	D	CDR3
TRBV10-3	TRBJ2-1	many	NA	CAIRNLGSYNEQFF
TRBV28	TRBJ2-5	many	TRBD1	CATNSRDRALEETQYF
TRBV20-1	TRBJ1-1	many	NA	CSANQVTEEAFF
TRBV3-1	TRBJ1-2	many	NA	CASRDTGSYGYTF
TRBV7-8	TRBJ2-3	many	NA	CASSSELDTQYF
TRBV7-9	TRBJ2-5	many	NA	CASSLARAKETQYF
TRBV12-3/TRBV12-4	TRBJ1-4	many	NA	CASSFWGEKLFF
TRBV28	TRBJ2-6	NA	NA	CASTRDASGANVLTF
TRBV13	TRBJ1-3	few	NA	CASSFPLIKASGNTIYF
TRBV7-9	TRBJ1-1	NA	NA	CASSLKGGRRNTEAFF
TRBV28	TRBJ1-4	many	NA	CASTTSGVAEKLFF
TRBV6-1	TRBJ1-2	many	NA	CASSYTGNDGYTF
TRBV6-2/TRBV6-3	TRBJ2-5	many	NA	CASCQFQETQYF
TRBV6-6	TRBJ1-6	many	TRBD1	CASSYRRGLNSPLHF
TRBV5-6	TRBJ2-1	many	TRBD2	CAVYSGSDNEQFF
TRBV6-1	TRBJ1-1	many	NA	CASMAGVTEAFF
TRBV7-2	TRBJ1-4	NA	NA	CASSAGLFEKLFF
TRBV20-1	TRBJ1-3	few	NA	CSALSGNTIYF
TRBV12-3/TRBV12-4	TRBJ1-1	many	TRBD1	CASSHRGQNTEAFF
TRBV3-1	TRBJ2-1	NA	TRBD2	CASSYLAGGAHEQFF
TRBV18	TRBJ2-7	NA	NA	CASSPGRGGRSYEQYF
TRBV9	TRBJ2-7	NA	NA	CASSVVASSYEQYF
TRBV28	TRBJ2-3	many	TRBD1	CASSRNRGSTDTQYF
TRBV28	TRBJ1-6	NA	NA	CATRSPTNSPLHF
TRBV10-1	TRBJ2-7	many	NA	CASSSGTALREQYF
TRBV28	TRBJ2-3	many	NA	CASTGEGVGDTQYF
TRBV9	TRBJ2-7	few	NA	CASSVAAAEGYEQYF
TRBV7-9	TRBJ1-5	NA	NA	CASSDTDQPQHF
TRBV5-6	TRBJ2-6	many	NA	CASSLAGSGANVLTF
TRBV19	TRBJ1-5	few	NA	CASSIQGPVNQPQHF
TRBV6-1	TRBJ2-1	many	TRBD2	CASSEVWGGNEQFF
TRBV9	TRBJ1-1	NA	TRBD1	CASSVGDRGSTEAFF
TRBV6-1	TRBJ2-1	many	TRBD2	CASRNLAGVTYNEQFF
TRBV5-1	TRBJ2-7	many	TRBD2	CASSSQTSGRHLEQYF
TRBV10-3	TRBJ2-4	NA	TRBD2	CAIGTSGISSENIQYF
TRBV5-1	TRBJ2-7	many	NA	CASSRRQGSYEQYF
TRBV6-5	TRBJ1-5	few	NA	CASSWGRNQPQHF
TRBV28	TRBJ2-5	many	TRBD2	CASSTRTGTSGSLQETQYF
TRBV20-1	TRBJ1-1	many	NA	CSASQSVQGRAEAFF
TRBV7-9	TRBJ2-7	many	TRBD1	CASSRDRGWNEQYF
TRBV12-3/TRBV12-4	TRBJ2-3	many	TRBD2	CASSFGRLASQYF
TRBV5-1	TRBJ1-4	NA	NA	CASSSTGPTTNEKLFF
TRBV30	TRBJ2-7	many	NA	CAWSHIYEQYF
TRBV14	TRBJ2-3	NA	NA	CASSPPYTDTQYF
TRBV28	TRBJ1-4	NA	NA	CASRRGTNEKLFF
TRBV27	TRBJ2-7	many	NA	CASSLSPGPGYEQYF
TRBV12-5	TRBJ1-1	many	NA	CASAKDRTPEAFF
TRBV19	TRBJ2-1	NA	TRBD2	CASSWGPGLGPNEQFF
TRBV28	TRBJ1-5	many	TRBD1	CASSSLGQGGNQPQHF
TRBV2	TRBJ1-5	many	TRBD1	CASRGAGGSPQHF
TRBV7-2	TRBJ2-1	many	NA	CASSLVGNSYNEQFF
TRBV3-1	TRBJ2-7	many	TRBD1	CASRPTDRGLNEQYF
TRBV20-1	TRBJ2-5	many	NA	CSARGGGRETQYF
TRBV20-1	TRBJ2-3	many	NA	CSARDRLGSDTQYF
TRBV11-2	TRBJ1-1	many	TRBD1	CASSNQGAASEAFF
TRBV10-3	TRBJ2-3	NA	NA	CAISESRADATQYF
TRBV5-1	TRBJ2-3	many	TRBD2	CASSLGMIAGGGTQYF
TRBV7-9	TRBJ2-1	many	NA	CASSFDEYNEQFF